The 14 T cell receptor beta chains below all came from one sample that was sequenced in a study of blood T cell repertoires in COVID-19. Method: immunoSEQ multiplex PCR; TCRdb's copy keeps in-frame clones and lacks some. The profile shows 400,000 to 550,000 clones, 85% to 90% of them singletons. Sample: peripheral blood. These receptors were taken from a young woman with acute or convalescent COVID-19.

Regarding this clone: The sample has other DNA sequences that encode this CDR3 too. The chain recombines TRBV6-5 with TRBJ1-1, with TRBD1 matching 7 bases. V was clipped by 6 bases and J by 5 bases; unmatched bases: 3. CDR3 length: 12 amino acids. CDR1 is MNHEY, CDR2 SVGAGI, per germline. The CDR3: CASSSTGTEAFF. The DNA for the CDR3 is TGTGCCAGCAGCTCGACAGGGACTGAAGCTTTCTTT.

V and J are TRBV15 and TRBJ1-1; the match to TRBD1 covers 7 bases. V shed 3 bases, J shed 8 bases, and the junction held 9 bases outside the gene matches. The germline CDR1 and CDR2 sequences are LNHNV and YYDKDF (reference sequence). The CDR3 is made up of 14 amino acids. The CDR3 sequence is CATSSFSEGAEAFF. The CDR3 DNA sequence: TGTGCCACCAGCAGCTTCTCCGAGGGGGCCGAAGCTTTCTTT.

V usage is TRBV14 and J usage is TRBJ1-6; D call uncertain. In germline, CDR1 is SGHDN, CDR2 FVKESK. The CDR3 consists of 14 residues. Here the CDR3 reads CPNLLVGDNSPLHF. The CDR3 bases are TGTCCTAACCTGTTGGTCGGGGATAATTCACCCCTCCACTTT.

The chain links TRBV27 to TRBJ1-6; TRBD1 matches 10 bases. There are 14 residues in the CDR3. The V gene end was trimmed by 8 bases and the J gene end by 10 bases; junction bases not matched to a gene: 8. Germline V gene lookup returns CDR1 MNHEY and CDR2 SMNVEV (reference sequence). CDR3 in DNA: TGTGCCAGCCGCGACAGGGGGCTTTGGTCACCCCTCCACTTT. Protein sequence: CASRDRGLWSPLHF.

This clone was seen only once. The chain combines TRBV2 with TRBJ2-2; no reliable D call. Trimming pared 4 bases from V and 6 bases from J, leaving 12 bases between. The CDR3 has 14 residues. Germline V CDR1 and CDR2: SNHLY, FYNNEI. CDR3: CASSVLQAAGELFF. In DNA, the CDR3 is TGTGCCAGCAGTGTTCTGCAGGCTGCCGGGGAGCTGTTTTTT.

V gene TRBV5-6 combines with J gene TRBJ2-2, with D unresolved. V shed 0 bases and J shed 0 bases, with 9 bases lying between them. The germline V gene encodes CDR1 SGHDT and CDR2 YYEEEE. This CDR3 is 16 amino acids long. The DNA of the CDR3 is TGTGCCAGCAGCTTGGGCAGTACAACGAACACCGGGGAGCTGTTTTTT. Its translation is CASSLGSTTNTGELFF.

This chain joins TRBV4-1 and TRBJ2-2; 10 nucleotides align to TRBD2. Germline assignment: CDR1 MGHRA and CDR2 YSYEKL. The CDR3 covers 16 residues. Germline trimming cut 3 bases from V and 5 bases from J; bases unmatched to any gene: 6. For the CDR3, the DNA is TGCGCCAGCAGCCATTTCAGCGGGGGGGCGACCGGGGAGCTGTTTTTT. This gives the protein CASSHFSGGATGELFF.

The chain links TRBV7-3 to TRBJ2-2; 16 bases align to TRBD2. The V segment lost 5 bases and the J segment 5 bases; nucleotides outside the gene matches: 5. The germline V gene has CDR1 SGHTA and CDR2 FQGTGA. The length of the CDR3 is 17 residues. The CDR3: CASSPGLAGGRTGELFF. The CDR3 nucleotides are TGTGCCAGCAGCCCGGGACTAGCGGGGGGGCGTACCGGGGAGCTGTTTTTT.

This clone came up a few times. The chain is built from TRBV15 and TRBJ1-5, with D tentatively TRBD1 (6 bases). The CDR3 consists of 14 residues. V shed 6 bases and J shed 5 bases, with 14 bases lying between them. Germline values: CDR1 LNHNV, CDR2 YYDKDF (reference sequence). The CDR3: CATRKGGSYQPQHF. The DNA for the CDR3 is TGTGCCACCAGGAAAGGGGGTTCTTATCAGCCCCAGCATTTT.

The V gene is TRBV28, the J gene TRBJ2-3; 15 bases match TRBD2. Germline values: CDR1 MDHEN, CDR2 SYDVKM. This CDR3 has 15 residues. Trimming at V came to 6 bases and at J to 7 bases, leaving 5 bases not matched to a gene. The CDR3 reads CASRPGTSGGYTQYF. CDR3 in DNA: TGTGCCAGCAGACCCGGGACTAGCGGGGGGTATACGCAGTATTTT.

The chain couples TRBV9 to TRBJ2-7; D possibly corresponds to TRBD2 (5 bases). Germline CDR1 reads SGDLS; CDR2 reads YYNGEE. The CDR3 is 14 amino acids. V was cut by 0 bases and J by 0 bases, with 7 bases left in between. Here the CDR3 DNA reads TGTGCCAGCAGCGTAGCTAGCCCCTCCTACGAGCAGTACTTC. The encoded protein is CASSVASPSYEQYF.

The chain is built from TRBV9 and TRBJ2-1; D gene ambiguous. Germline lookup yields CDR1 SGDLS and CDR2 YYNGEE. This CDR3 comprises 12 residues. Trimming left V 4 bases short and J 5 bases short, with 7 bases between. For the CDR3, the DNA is TGTGCCAGCAGCTCCCGGGACAATGAGCAGTTCTTC. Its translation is CASSSRDNEQFF.

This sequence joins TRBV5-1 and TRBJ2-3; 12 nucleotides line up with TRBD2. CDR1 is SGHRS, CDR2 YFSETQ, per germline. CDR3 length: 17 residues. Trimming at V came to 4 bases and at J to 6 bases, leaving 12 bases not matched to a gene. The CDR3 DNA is TGCGCCAGCAGCGGGTTACTAGCGGGGGGCCTGGGGGATACGCAGTATTTT. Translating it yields CASSGLLAGGLGDTQYF. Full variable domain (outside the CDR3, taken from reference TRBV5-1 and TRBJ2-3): KAGVTQTPRYLIKTRGQQVTLSCSPISGHRSVSWYQQTPGQGLQFLFEYFSETQRNKGNFPGRFSGRQFSNSRSEMNVSTLELGDSALYLCASSGLLAGGLGDTQYFGPGTRLTVL.

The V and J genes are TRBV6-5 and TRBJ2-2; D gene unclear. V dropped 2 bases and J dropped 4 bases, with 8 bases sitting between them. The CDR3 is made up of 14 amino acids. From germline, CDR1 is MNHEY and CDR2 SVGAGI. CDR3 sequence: CASSYAKLTGELFF. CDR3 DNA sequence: TGTGCCAGCAGTTACGCCAAACTCACCGGGGAGCTGTTTTTT.